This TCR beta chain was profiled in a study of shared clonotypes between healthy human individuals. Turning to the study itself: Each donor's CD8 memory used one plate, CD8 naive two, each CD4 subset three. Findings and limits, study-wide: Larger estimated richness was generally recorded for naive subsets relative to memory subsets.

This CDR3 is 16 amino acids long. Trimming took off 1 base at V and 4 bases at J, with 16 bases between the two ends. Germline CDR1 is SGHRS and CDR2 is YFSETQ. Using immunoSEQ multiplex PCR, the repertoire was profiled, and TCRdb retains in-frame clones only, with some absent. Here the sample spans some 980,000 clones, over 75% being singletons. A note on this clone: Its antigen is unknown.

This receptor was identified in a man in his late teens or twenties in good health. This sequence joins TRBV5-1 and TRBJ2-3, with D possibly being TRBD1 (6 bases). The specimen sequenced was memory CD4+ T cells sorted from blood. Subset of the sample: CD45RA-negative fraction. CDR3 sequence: CASSLRQGWTADTQYF. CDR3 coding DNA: TGCGCCAGCAGCTTGAGGCAGGGGTGGACGGCAGATACGCAGTATTTT.